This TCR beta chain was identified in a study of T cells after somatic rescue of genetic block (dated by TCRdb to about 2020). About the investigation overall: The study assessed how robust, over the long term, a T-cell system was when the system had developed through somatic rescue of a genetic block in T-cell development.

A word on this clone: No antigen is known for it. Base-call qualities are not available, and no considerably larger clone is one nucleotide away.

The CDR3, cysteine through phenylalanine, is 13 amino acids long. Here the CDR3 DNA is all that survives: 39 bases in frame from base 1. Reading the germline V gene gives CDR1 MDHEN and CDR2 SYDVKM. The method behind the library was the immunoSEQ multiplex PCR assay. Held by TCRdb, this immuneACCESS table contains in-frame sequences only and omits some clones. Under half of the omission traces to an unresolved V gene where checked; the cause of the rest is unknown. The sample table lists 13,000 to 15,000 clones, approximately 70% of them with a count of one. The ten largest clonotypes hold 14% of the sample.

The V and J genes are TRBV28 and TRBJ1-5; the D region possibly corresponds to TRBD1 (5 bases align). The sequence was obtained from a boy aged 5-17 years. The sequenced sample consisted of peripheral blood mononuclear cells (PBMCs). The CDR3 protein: CATQVQGNQPQHF. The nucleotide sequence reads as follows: TGTGCTACACAGGTCCAAGGCAATCAGCCCCAGCATTTT.